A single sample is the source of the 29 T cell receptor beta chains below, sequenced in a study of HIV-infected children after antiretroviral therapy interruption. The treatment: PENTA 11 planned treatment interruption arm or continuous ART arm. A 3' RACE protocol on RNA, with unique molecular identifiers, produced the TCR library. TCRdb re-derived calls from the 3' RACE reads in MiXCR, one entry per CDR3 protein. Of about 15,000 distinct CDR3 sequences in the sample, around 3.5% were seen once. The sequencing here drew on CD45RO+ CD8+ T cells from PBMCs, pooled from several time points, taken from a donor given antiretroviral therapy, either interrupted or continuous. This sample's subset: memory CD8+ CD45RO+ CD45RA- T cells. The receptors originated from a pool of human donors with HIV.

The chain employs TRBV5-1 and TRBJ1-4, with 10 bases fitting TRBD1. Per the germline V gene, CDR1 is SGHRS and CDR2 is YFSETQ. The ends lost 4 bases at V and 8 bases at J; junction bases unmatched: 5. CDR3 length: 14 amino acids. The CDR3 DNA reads TGCGCCAGCAGCCCGTGGACAGGGGGGGAAAAACTGTTTTTT. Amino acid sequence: CASSPWTGGEKLFF.

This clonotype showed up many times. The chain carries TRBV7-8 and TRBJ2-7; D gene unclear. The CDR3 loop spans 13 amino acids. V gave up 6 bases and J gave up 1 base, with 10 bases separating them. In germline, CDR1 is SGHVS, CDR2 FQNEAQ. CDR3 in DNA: TGTGCCAGCAGTCAAGGTCGTTCCTACGAGCAGTACTTC. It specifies CASSQGRSYEQYF.

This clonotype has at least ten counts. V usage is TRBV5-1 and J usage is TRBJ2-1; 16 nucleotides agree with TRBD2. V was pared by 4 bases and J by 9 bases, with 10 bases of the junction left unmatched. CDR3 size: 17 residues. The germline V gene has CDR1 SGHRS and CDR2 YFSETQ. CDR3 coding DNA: TGCGCCAGCAGCCAACCGGTGGGGACTAGCGGGGGGGTTGAGCAGTTCTTC. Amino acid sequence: CASSQPVGTSGGVEQFF.

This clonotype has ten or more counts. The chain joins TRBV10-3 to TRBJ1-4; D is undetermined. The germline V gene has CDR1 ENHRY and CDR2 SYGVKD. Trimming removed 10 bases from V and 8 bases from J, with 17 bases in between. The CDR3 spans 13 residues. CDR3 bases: TGTGCCACTCAGAACGGCCCGTGGGAAAAACTGTTTTTT. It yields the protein CATQNGPWEKLFF.

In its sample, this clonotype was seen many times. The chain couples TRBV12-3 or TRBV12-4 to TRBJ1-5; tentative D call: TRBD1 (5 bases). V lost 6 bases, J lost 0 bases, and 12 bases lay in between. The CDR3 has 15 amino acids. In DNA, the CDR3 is TGTGCCAGCAGCCGGGAGGGGTATAGCAATCAGCCCCAGCATTTT. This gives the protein CASSREGYSNQPQHF.

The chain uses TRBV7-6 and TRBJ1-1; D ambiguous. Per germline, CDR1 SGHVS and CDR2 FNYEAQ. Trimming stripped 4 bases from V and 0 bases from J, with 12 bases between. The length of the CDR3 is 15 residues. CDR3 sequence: CASSSLPRLNTEAFF. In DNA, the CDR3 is TGTGCCAGCAGCTCCCTCCCACGCCTGAACACTGAAGCTTTCTTT. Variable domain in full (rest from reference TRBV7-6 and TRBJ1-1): GAGVSQSPRYKVTKRGQDVALRCDPISGHVSLYWYRQALGQGPEFLTYFNYEAQQDKSGLPNDRFSAERPEGSISTLTIQRTEQRDSAMYRCASSSLPRLNTEAFFGQGTRLTVV.

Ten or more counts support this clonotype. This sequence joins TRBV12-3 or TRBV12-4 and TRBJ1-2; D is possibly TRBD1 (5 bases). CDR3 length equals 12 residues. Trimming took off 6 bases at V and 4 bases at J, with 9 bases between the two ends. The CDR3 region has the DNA TGTGCCAGCAGCAGGGCGACCTATGGCTACACCTTC. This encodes CASSRATYGYTF.

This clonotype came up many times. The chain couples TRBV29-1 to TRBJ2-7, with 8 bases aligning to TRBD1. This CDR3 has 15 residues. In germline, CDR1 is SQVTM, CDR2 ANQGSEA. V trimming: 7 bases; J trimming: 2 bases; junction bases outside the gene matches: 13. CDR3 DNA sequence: TGCAGCGGGACCGGGACAGGTAATGGGCCCTACGAGCAGTACTTC. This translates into CSGTGTGNGPYEQYF.

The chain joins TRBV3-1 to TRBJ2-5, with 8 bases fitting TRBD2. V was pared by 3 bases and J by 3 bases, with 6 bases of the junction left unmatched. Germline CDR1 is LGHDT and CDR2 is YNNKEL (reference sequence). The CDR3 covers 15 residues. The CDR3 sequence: CASSHGAGVEETQYF. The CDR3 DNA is TGTGCCAGCAGCCACGGAGCGGGGGTTGAAGAGACCCAGTACTTC.

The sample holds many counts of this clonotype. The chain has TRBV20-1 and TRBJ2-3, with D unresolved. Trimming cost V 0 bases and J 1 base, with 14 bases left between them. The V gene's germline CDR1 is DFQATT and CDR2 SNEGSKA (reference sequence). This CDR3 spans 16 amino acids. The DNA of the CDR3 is TGCAGTGCTAGAGATAGGGCTGGGCTAGGCACAGATACGCAGTATTTT. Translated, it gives CSARDRAGLGTDTQYF.

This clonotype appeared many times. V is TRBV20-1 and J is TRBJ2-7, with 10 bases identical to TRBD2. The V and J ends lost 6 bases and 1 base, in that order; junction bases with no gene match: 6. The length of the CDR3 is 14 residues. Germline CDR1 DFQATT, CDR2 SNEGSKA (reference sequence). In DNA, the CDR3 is TGCAGTGCATACGGGACTAGCGTTTCCTACGAGCAGTACTTC. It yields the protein CSAYGTSVSYEQYF.

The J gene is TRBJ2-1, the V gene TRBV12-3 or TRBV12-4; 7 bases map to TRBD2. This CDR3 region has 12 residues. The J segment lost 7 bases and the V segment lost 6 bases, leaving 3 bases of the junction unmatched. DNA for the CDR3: TGTGCCAGCAGGGGGGGGAGGAATGAGCAGTTCTTC. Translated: CASRGGRNEQFF.

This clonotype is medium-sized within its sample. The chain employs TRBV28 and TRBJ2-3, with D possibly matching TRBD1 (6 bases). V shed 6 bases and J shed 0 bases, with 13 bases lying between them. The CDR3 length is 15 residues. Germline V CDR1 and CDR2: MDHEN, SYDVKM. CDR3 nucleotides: TGTGCCAGCAGGCCCACAGGGATTAGCACAGATACGCAGTATTTT. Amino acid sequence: CASRPTGISTDTQYF.

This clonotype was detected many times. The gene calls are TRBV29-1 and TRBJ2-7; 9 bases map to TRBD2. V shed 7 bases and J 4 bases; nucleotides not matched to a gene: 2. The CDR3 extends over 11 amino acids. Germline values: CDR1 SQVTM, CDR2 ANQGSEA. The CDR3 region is CSGTSVYEQYF. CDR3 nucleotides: TGCAGCGGGACTAGCGTTTACGAGCAGTACTTC.

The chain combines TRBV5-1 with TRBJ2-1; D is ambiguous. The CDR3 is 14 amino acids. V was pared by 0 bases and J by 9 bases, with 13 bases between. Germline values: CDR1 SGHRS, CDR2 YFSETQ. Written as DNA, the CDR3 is TGCGCCAGCAGCTTGGGGGGTAGAACTGCTGAGCAGTTCTTC. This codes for CASSLGGRTAEQFF.

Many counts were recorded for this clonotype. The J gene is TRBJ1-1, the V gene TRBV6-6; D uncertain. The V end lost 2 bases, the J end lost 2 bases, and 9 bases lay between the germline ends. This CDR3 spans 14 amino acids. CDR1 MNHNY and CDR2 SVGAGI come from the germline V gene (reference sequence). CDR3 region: CASSYKGYNTEAFF. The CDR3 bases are TGTGCCAGCAGTTACAAGGGATATAACACTGAAGCTTTCTTT.

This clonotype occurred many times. The CDR3 sequence: CASSIQGWGTEAFF. In nucleotides, the CDR3 is TGTGCCAGCAGTATACAGGGCTGGGGCACTGAAGCTTTCTTT. V gene TRBV12-3 or TRBV12-4 combines with J gene TRBJ1-1; tentatively, D is TRBD1 (6 bases). With 5 bases removed from V and 4 bases from J, the gap between germline ends came to 14 bases. CDR3 length: 14 residues.

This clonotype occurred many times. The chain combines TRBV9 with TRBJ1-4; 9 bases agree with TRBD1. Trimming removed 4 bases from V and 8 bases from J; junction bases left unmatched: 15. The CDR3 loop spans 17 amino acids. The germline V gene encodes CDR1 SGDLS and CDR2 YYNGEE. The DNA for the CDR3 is TGTGCCAGCAGCCCAGGGCGCCTCGGGACAGGGTACGAAAAACTGTTTTTT. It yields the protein CASSPGRLGTGYEKLFF.

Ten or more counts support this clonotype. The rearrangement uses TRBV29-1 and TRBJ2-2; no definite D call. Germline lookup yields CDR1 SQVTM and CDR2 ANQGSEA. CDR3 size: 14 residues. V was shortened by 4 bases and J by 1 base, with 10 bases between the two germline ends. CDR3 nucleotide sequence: TGCAGCGTTGTATCCAGCTGGAACACCGGGGAGCTGTTTTTT. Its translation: CSVVSSWNTGELFF.

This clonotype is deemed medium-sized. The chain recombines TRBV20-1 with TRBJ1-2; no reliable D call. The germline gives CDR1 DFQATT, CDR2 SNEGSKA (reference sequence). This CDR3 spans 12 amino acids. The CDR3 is CSAKSAVYGYTF. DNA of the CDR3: TGCAGCGCCAAATCAGCCGTATATGGCTACACCTTC.

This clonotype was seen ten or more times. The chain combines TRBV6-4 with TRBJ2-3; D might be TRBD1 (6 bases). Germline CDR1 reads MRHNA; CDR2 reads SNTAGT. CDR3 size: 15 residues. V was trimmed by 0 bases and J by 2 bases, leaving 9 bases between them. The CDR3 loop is CASSDSVGATDTQYF. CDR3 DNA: TGTGCCAGCAGTGACTCTGTGGGGGCCACAGATACGCAGTATTTT.

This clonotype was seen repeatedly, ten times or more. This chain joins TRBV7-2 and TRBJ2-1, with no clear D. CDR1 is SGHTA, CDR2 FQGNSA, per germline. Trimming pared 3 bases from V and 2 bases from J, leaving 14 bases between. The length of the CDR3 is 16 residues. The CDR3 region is CASSFGSRAPYNEQFF. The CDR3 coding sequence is TGTGCCAGCAGCTTTGGGTCCCGGGCTCCCTACAATGAGCAGTTCTTC.

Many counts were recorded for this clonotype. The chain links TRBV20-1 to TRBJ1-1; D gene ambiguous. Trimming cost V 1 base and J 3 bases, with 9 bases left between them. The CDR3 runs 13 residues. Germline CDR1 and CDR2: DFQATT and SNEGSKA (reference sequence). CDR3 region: CSARGGRDTEAFF. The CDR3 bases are TGCAGTGCTAGAGGAGGTAGGGACACTGAAGCTTTCTTT.

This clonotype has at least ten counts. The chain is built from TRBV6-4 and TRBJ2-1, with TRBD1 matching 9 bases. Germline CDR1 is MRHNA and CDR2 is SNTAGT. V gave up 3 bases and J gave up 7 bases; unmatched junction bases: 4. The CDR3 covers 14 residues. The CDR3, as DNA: TGTGCCAGCAGTGAAGGGACAGGGATAAATGAGCAGTTCTTC. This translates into CASSEGTGINEQFF.

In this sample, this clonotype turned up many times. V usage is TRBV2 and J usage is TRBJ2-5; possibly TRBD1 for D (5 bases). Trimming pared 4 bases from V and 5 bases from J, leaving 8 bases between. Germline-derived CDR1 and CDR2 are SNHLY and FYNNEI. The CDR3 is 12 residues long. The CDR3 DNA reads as TGTGCCAGCAGTGTCCAGGGTGAGACCCAGTACTTC. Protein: CASSVQGETQYF.

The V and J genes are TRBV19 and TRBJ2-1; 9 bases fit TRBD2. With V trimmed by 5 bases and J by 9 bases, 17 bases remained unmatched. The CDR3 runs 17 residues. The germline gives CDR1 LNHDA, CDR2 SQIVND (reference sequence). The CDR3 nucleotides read TGTGCCAGTAGTCCCCTTAGTTCCCAGCGGGGGGCCGGTGAGCAGTTCTTC. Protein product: CASSPLSSQRGAGEQFF.

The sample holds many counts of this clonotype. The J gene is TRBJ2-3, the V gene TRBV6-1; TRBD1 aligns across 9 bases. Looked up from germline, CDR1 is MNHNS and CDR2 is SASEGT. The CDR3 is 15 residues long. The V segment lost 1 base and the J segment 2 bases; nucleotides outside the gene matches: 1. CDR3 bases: TGTGCCAGCAGTGAAGGGACAGGGGACACAGATACGCAGTATTTT. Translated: CASSEGTGDTDTQYF.

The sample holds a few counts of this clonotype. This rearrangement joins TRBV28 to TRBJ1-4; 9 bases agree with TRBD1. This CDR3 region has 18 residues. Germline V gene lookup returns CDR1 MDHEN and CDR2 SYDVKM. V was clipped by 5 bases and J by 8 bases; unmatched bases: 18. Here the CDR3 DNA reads TGTGCCAGCAGTCCAACCCTACTATACAGGGGGCTCTGGGAAAAACTGTTTTTT. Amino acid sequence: CASSPTLLYRGLWEKLFF.

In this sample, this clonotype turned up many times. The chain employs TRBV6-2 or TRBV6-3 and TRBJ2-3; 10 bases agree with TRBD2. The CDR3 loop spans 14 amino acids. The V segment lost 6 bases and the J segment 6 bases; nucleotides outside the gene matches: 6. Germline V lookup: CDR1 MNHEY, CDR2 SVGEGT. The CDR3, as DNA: TGTGCCAGCAGGAGCGGGGGGGCGTCGGATACGCAGTATTTT. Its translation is CASRSGGASDTQYF.